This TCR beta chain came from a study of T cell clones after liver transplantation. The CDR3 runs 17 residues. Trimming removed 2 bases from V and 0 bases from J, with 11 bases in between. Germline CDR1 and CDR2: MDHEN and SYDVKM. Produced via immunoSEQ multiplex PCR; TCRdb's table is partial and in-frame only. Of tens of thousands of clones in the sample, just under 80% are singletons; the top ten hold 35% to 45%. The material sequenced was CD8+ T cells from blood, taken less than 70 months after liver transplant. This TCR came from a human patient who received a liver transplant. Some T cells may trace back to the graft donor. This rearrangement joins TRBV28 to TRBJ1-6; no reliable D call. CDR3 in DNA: TGTGCCAGCAGTTTACAAACCCAGAGCTCCTATAATTCACCCCTCCACTTT. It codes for CASSLQTQSSYNSPLHF.